This T cell receptor beta chain emerged from a study of OX40 agonist ivuxolimab in advanced cancers. Broader study findings: At doses 0.1 to 3.0 mg/kg, CD4+ and CD8+ clones expanded. In CD8+ T cells, expanded clones were on average more numerous than in CD4+.

It was autoimmune disease history or systemic immunosuppression that excluded patients. Sampled blood was obtained at baseline, cycle 4 day 1, and cycle 7 day 1. V dropped 4 bases and J dropped 11 bases, with 14 bases sitting between them. Germline CDR1 and CDR2: SEHNR and FQNEAQ (reference sequence). The CDR3 length is 12 residues. Comment on this clone: Its antigen is undetermined.

Here immunoSEQ multiplex PCR was the method, and the copy in TCRdb shows in-frame clones only, minus some. The sample includes some 24,000 clones, roughly 80% seen only once; the top ten take approximately 1.5%. The sequenced sample was CD4+ or CD8+ T cells sorted from blood, obtained in a trial of the OX40 agonist ivuxolimab. The chain carries TRBV7-9 and TRBJ2-5, with D perhaps being TRBD1 or TRBD2 (5 bases each). The clonotype originates from an adult with an advanced solid tumor such as melanoma, head and neck, liver or kidney cancer. The CDR3 DNA reads TGTGCCAGCAGCTCCCGGGACCTTCAGCAGTACTTC. It codes for CASSSRDLQQYF. The entire variable domain, with the rest obtained from reference TRBV7-9 and TRBJ2-5, is as follows: DTGVSQNPRHKITKRGQNVTFRCDPISEHNRLYWYRQTLGQGPEFLTYFQNEAQLEKSRLLSDRFSAERPKGSFSTLEIQRTEQGDSAMYLCASSSRDLQQYFGPGTRLLVL.